What follows describes a single TCR beta chain. Germline V gene sequence: CDR1 SEHNR, CDR2 FQNEAQ (reference sequence). The CDR3 has 14 amino acids. V gave up 5 bases and J gave up 5 bases; unmatched junction bases: 3. The sample originates from a study of CD8 T cells in Susac syndrome. A quantity of roughly 0.5 to 1 ug RNA underwent reverse transcription using random hexamers. MiXCR, run by TCRdb on the immunoSEQ multiplex PCR reads, gives a single entry per CDR3 protein. The profile shows 140,000 or so distinct CDR3 sequences, roughly 95% of them singletons. This chain joins TRBV7-9 and TRBJ2-3; the match to TRBD2 covers 11 bases. This receptor was taken from a human donor in good health. The sequencing sample was made of CD4+ T cells from PBMCs. The CDR3 nucleotides read TGTGCCAGCAGCCTGGGACTAGCGGAAGATACGCAGTATTTT. As protein: CASSLGLAEDTQYF.